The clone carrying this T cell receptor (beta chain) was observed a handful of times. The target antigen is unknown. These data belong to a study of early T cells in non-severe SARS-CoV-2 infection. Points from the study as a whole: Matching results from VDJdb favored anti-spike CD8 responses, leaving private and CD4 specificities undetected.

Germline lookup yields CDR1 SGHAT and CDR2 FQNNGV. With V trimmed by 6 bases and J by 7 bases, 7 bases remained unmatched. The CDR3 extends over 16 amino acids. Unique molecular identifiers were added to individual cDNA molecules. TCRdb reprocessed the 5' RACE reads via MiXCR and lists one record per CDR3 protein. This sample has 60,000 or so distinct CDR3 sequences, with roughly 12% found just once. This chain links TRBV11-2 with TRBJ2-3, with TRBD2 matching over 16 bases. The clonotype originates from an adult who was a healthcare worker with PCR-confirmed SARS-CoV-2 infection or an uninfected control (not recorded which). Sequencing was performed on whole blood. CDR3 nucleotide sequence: TGTGCCAGCAGGGGACTAGCGGGAGGGGATCAATATACGCAGTATTTT. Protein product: CASRGLAGGDQYTQYF.